This T cell receptor (beta chain) is drawn from a study of blood T cell repertoires in COVID-19. The data were produced by immunoSEQ multiplex PCR, yet TCRdb's version contains in-frame clones alone and is incomplete. This sample has 200,000 to 250,000 clones; roughly 89% occur once, and the top ten carry 2.2%. Trimming pared 5 bases from V and 4 bases from J, leaving 18 bases between. CDR3 size: 16 residues. CDR1 is SGHNT and CDR2 is YENEEA in the germline V gene. This sequence was found in a man between 25 and 39 years old who had recovered from COVID-19. What was sequenced was peripheral blood. The rearrangement joins TRBV11-3 to TRBJ2-1, with D tentatively TRBD1 (6 bases). For the CDR3, the DNA is TGTGCCAGCAGCCCGCGGACGGTGCAGGGGTACAATGAGCAGTTCTTC. It specifies CASSPRTVQGYNEQFF.